This section outlines one T cell receptor (beta chain) sequence together with its context. Germline loops: CDR1 MNHEY, CDR2 SMNVEV (reference sequence). CDR3 size: 15 residues. The sample originates from a study of monozygotic twins with inflammatory bowel disease. TCRdb processed the 5' RACE reads again and assigns one entry to each CDR3 protein, with no DNA. The specimen's table records about 140,000 distinct CDR3 sequences. The sequence was obtained from a human donor with ulcerative colitis or Crohn's disease, or a healthy co-twin of an affected twin (not recorded which). The chain uses TRBV27 and TRBJ2-1. The sequencing input was blood. This chain's CDR3 is CASSLAGATYNEQFF.